These 3 T cell receptor beta chains originate from one sample sequenced in a study of blood T cells in healthy people across ages. Together with a sample-barcoded 5' primer, a J-beta primer mix was included in a second PCR lasting roughly 6 to 12 cycles. TCRdb re-analysed the 5' RACE reads in MiXCR, keeping a single row per CDR3 protein. The sample yields about 800,000 distinct CDR3 sequences, 20% to 30% seen once. The same sample was also studied in work on T cells of mothers and their children.

What was sequenced was blood. Every receptor here comes from a boy aged 10-17 years in good health.

The rearrangement links TRBV5-1 to TRBJ2-5; no clear D. The tail of the sequence fits TRBJ2-7 better, so the J call may be wrong. The CDR3 has 14 residues. CDR1 is SGHRS and CDR2 is YFSETQ in the germline V gene. CDR3 in amino acids: CASSLIGQSYEQYF. For the CDR3, the DNA is TGCGCCAGCAGCTTGATTGGGCAGTCCTACGAGCAGTACTTC.

A remark on this clonotype: The junction and the germline gene differ at one end; a read error may be behind it. The CDR3 region has the DNA TGTGCCAGCAGTTTCGCGCAGGGCTTCCAGACCTTT. Residues: CASSFAQGFQTF. The chain is built from TRBV12-3 or TRBV12-4 and TRBJ1-6, with a possible D match to TRBD1 (5 bases). This CDR3 has 12 amino acids.

This chain connects TRBV20-1 to TRBJ2-7; 10 nucleotides line up with TRBD1. The ends lost 0 bases at V and 3 bases at J; junction bases unmatched: 11. Germline CDR1 and CDR2: DFQATT and SNEGSKA (reference sequence). The CDR3 is made up of 17 amino acids. DNA for the CDR3: TGCAGTGCTAGAGATTCTTTCATTGGGACAGGGGTCTACGAGCAGTACTTC. Translating it yields CSARDSFIGTGVYEQYF.